This is a list of T cell receptor beta chains from one sample in a study of metastatic and nonmetastatic thyroid tumors. TCRdb re-analyzed the PCR reads through MiXCR. The top ten hold 8.8% of the sample, which has more than 70,000 clones, around 9.1% seen once. Material: blood. The origin of the receptors is a female donor with papillary thyroid cancer or a benign thyroid nodule (not recorded which). Some clones in this sample may be carry-over from other donors' samples. Each CDR3 is given with its conserved first and last residue. A D gene is named only where the DNA matches it firmly. Only some rows state a clone size, as once, few, many or a class for expanded clones.

D gene: .; V gene: TRBV20-1; clone size: .; J gene: TRBJ1-2; CDR3 protein: CSARAQGPGFYTF; CDR3 DNA: TGCAGTGCTAGGGCACAGGGCCCGGGATTCTACACCTTC
D gene: .; V gene: TRBV4-2; clone size: many; J gene: TRBJ2-3; CDR3 protein: CASSLTGRSGGTDTQYF; CDR3 DNA: TGTGCCAGCTCTCTTACCGGGAGAAGCGGTGGCACAGATACGCAGTATTTT
D gene: .; V gene: TRBV12-3/TRBV12-4; clone size: many; J gene: TRBJ1-2; CDR3 protein: CASSLSVGGYTF; CDR3 DNA: TGTGCCAGCAGTTTGAGTGTGGGGGGCTACACCTTC
D gene: TRBD1; V gene: TRBV5-6; clone size: .; J gene: TRBJ1-2; CDR3 protein: CASSPDRANYGYTF; CDR3 DNA: TGTGCCAGCAGTCCGGACAGGGCCAACTATGGCTACACCTTC
D gene: .; V gene: TRBV2; clone size: .; J gene: TRBJ1-2; CDR3 protein: CASSVTPSGTTDGYTF; CDR3 DNA: TGTGCCAGCAGTGTTACCCCCTCCGGGACAACCGATGGCTACACCTTC
D gene: .; V gene: TRBV27; clone size: .; J gene: TRBJ1-5; CDR3 protein: CASSAGAFNQPQHF; CDR3 DNA: TGTGCCAGCAGCGCGGGGGCTTTCAATCAGCCCCAGCATTTT
D gene: .; V gene: TRBV20-1; clone size: .; J gene: TRBJ2-3; CDR3 protein: CSLPFGSTDTQYF; CDR3 DNA: TGCAGTCTTCCGTTCGGCAGCACAGATACACAGTATTTT
D gene: .; V gene: TRBV2; clone size: many; J gene: TRBJ1-1; CDR3 protein: CASSESAGGNTEAFF; CDR3 DNA: TGTGCCAGCAGTGAATCGGCGGGGGGAAACACTGAAGCTTTCTTT
D gene: TRBD2; V gene: TRBV19; clone size: many; J gene: TRBJ2-3; CDR3 protein: CASSIERGGRDTQYF; CDR3 DNA: TGTGCCAGTAGTATTGAGCGGGGGGGACGAGATACGCAGTATTTT
D gene: .; V gene: TRBV10-3; clone size: many; J gene: TRBJ1-2; CDR3 protein: CAISESSVPYGYTF; CDR3 DNA: TGTGCCATCAGTGAGTCATCAGTCCCCTATGGCTACACCTTC
D gene: .; V gene: TRBV25-1; clone size: many; J gene: TRBJ2-3; CDR3 protein: CASSPGEGTQYF; CDR3 DNA: TGTGCCAGCAGTCCAGGGGAGGGTACGCAGTATTTT
D gene: TRBD2; V gene: TRBV6-2/TRBV6-3; clone size: .; J gene: TRBJ2-7; CDR3 protein: CASSYGGDFYEQYF; CDR3 DNA: TGTGCCAGCAGTTACGGGGGGGACTTTTACGAGCAGTACTTC
D gene: .; V gene: TRBV9; clone size: many; J gene: TRBJ1-5; CDR3 protein: CASSPGGVNSNQPQHF; CDR3 DNA: TGTGCCAGCAGCCCCGGAGGGGTCAATAGCAATCAGCCCCAGCATTTT
D gene: .; V gene: TRBV18; clone size: .; J gene: TRBJ1-1; CDR3 protein: CASSRMTQTNTEAFF; CDR3 DNA: TGTGCCAGCTCACGAATGACACAGACGAACACTGAAGCTTTCTTT
D gene: TRBD1; V gene: TRBV11-2; clone size: many; J gene: TRBJ1-2; CDR3 protein: CASSSLNDRGTYGYTF; CDR3 DNA: TGTGCCAGCAGCTCCTTGAACGACAGGGGAACCTATGGCTACACCTTC
D gene: .; V gene: TRBV5-4; clone size: many; J gene: TRBJ2-6; CDR3 protein: CASSPRTGANVLTF; CDR3 DNA: TGTGCCAGCAGCCCCCGGACTGGGGCCAACGTCCTGACTTTC
D gene: .; V gene: TRBV7-9; clone size: many; J gene: TRBJ1-1; CDR3 protein: CASSLDRVNTEAFF; CDR3 DNA: TGTGCCAGCAGCTTAGACAGGGTGAACACTGAAGCTTTCTTT
D gene: .; V gene: TRBV9; clone size: once; J gene: TRBJ1-3; CDR3 protein: CASSGGTGNTIYF; CDR3 DNA: TGTGCCAGCAGCGGTGGGACGGGAAACACCATATATTTT
D gene: .; V gene: TRBV30; clone size: many; J gene: TRBJ2-4; CDR3 protein: CAWSVEGGAKNIQYF; CDR3 DNA: TGTGCCTGGAGTGTAGAGGGGGGGGCCAAAAACATTCAGTACTTC
D gene: .; V gene: TRBV11-1; clone size: many; J gene: TRBJ2-2; CDR3 protein: CASSSGTRTGELFF; CDR3 DNA: TGTGCCAGCAGCTCCGGGACTCGAACCGGGGAGCTGTTTTTT
D gene: .; V gene: TRBV18; clone size: many; J gene: TRBJ2-5; CDR3 protein: CASSPGWAGKETQYF; CDR3 DNA: TGTGCCAGCTCACCAGGTTGGGCAGGGAAAGAGACCCAGTACTTC
D gene: TRBD1; V gene: TRBV27; clone size: many; J gene: TRBJ2-7; CDR3 protein: CASSLLGQGVYEQYF; CDR3 DNA: TGTGCCAGCAGTTTACTGGGGCAGGGGGTCTACGAGCAGTACTTC
D gene: .; V gene: TRBV10-1; clone size: many; J gene: TRBJ2-1; CDR3 protein: CASSGGQGNEQFF; CDR3 DNA: TGCGCCAGCAGTGGCGGGCAGGGCAATGAGCAGTTCTTC
D gene: .; V gene: TRBV7-3; clone size: many; J gene: TRBJ1-1; CDR3 protein: CASSPGNINTEAFF; CDR3 DNA: TGTGCCAGCAGCCCCGGGAATATAAACACTGAAGCTTTCTTT
D gene: TRBD2; V gene: TRBV5-8; clone size: many; J gene: TRBJ2-5; CDR3 protein: CASSLMRLASQETQYF; CDR3 DNA: TGTGCCAGCAGCTTGATGAGACTAGCGTCTCAAGAGACCCAGTACTTC
D gene: TRBD1; V gene: TRBV6-1; clone size: many; J gene: TRBJ2-2; CDR3 protein: CASTSRGPGELFF; CDR3 DNA: TGTGCCAGCACCAGCAGGGGGCCCGGGGAGCTGTTTTTT
D gene: .; V gene: TRBV6-5; clone size: many; J gene: TRBJ1-2; CDR3 protein: CASSYRWNSGYTF; CDR3 DNA: TGTGCCAGCAGTTACAGGTGGAATTCTGGCTACACCTTC
D gene: .; V gene: TRBV6-1; clone size: few; J gene: TRBJ2-7; CDR3 protein: CASRRDSYEQYF; CDR3 DNA: TGTGCCAGCAGGAGGGACTCCTACGAGCAGTACTTC
D gene: TRBD1; V gene: TRBV4-2; clone size: .; J gene: TRBJ2-1; CDR3 protein: CASSQEGQGSYNEQFF; CDR3 DNA: TGTGCCAGCAGCCAGGAGGGACAGGGCTCCTACAATGAGCAGTTCTTC
D gene: TRBD2; V gene: TRBV6-2/TRBV6-3; clone size: few; J gene: TRBJ2-1; CDR3 protein: CASSYSGTRSGQFF; CDR3 DNA: TGTGCCAGCAGTTATTCCGGGACTAGAAGTGGGCAGTTCTTC
D gene: .; V gene: TRBV7-3; clone size: many; J gene: TRBJ1-2; CDR3 protein: CASSLGRAEGYTF; CDR3 DNA: TGTGCCAGCAGCTTAGGCAGGGCTGAAGGCTACACCTTC
D gene: TRBD1; V gene: TRBV13; clone size: many; J gene: TRBJ1-5; CDR3 protein: CASSALTGTGGLSNQPQHF; CDR3 DNA: TGTGCCAGCAGCGCCCTTACCGGGACAGGGGGCTTGAGCAATCAGCCCCAGCATTTT
D gene: TRBD2; V gene: TRBV20-1; clone size: many; J gene: TRBJ2-1; CDR3 protein: CSARWGLAAYNEQFF; CDR3 DNA: TGCAGTGCTAGATGGGGACTAGCGGCCTACAATGAGCAGTTCTTC
D gene: TRBD1; V gene: TRBV20-1; clone size: many; J gene: TRBJ2-7; CDR3 protein: CSARKGTGGSYEQYF; CDR3 DNA: TGCAGTGCTAGAAAAGGGACAGGGGGTTCCTACGAGCAGTACTTC
D gene: .; V gene: TRBV7-9; clone size: many; J gene: TRBJ1-2; CDR3 protein: CASSPRTGLGYGYTF; CDR3 DNA: TGTGCCAGCAGCCCACGAACAGGGCTAGGCTATGGCTACACCTTC
D gene: .; V gene: TRBV20-1; clone size: many; J gene: TRBJ2-1; CDR3 protein: CSAAQGAVWDNEQFF; CDR3 DNA: TGCAGTGCTGCCCAGGGTGCGGTATGGGATAATGAGCAGTTCTTC
D gene: .; V gene: TRBV10-3; clone size: .; J gene: TRBJ2-5; CDR3 protein: CAISESVGQETQYF; CDR3 DNA: TGTGCCATCAGTGAGTCGGTCGGGCAAGAGACCCAGTACTTC
D gene: TRBD1; V gene: TRBV6-1; clone size: many; J gene: TRBJ1-2; CDR3 protein: CASSLSTGHGYTF; CDR3 DNA: TGTGCCAGCAGTCTCTCGACAGGGCATGGCTACACCTTC
D gene: .; V gene: TRBV19; clone size: .; J gene: TRBJ2-5; CDR3 protein: CASSIGGEGQETQYF; CDR3 DNA: TGTGCCAGTAGTATAGGCGGCGAAGGGCAAGAGACCCAGTACTTC
D gene: .; V gene: TRBV19; clone size: .; J gene: TRBJ1-2; CDR3 protein: CASSIPGLRGRGGYTF; CDR3 DNA: TGTGCCAGTAGTATACCAGGACTCCGGGGACGAGGTGGCTACACCTTC
D gene: .; V gene: TRBV10-3; clone size: many; J gene: TRBJ1-1; CDR3 protein: CAISERPAGEGEAFF; CDR3 DNA: TGTGCCATCAGTGAGAGGCCGGCAGGGGAGGGTGAAGCTTTCTTT
D gene: TRBD1; V gene: TRBV7-3; clone size: many; J gene: TRBJ1-1; CDR3 protein: CASSLLGDSEAFF; CDR3 DNA: TGTGCCAGCAGCTTATTAGGGGACAGTGAAGCTTTCTTT
D gene: .; V gene: TRBV9; clone size: many; J gene: TRBJ2-1; CDR3 protein: CASSVGGSTYNEQFF; CDR3 DNA: TGTGCCAGCAGCGTAGGGGGTAGCACCTACAATGAGCAGTTCTTC
D gene: TRBD1; V gene: TRBV19; clone size: many; J gene: TRBJ2-7; CDR3 protein: CASSIGDREPYEQYF; CDR3 DNA: TGTGCCAGTAGTATTGGGGACAGGGAACCCTACGAGCAGTACTTC
D gene: .; V gene: TRBV20-1; clone size: many; J gene: TRBJ2-3; CDR3 protein: CSASGVFLSTDTQYF; CDR3 DNA: TGCAGTGCTAGCGGGGTCTTTTTAAGCACAGATACGCAGTATTTT
D gene: TRBD1; V gene: TRBV5-1; clone size: many; J gene: TRBJ1-3; CDR3 protein: CASSREGTGGNTIYF; CDR3 DNA: TGCGCCAGCAGCCGTGAGGGGACAGGGGGAAACACCATATATTTT
D gene: TRBD1; V gene: TRBV11-2; clone size: many; J gene: TRBJ1-2; CDR3 protein: CASSSGTGSGYTF; CDR3 DNA: TGTGCCAGCAGCTCCGGGACAGGGTCAGGCTACACCTTC
D gene: .; V gene: TRBV2; clone size: many; J gene: TRBJ1-1; CDR3 protein: CASSGGSLGEAFF; CDR3 DNA: TGTGCCAGCAGTGGTGGAAGCCTCGGGGAAGCTTTCTTT
D gene: .; V gene: TRBV6-1; clone size: medium-sized; J gene: TRBJ1-5; CDR3 protein: CASSRGQVNSNQPQHF; CDR3 DNA: TGTGCCAGCAGCAGGGGTCAAGTCAATAGCAATCAGCCCCAGCATTTT
D gene: TRBD1; V gene: TRBV19; clone size: many; J gene: TRBJ2-6; CDR3 protein: CASRKRTGDSGANVLTF; CDR3 DNA: TGTGCCAGTAGGAAAAGGACAGGGGACTCTGGGGCCAACGTCCTGACTTTC
D gene: TRBD1; V gene: TRBV7-2; clone size: many; J gene: TRBJ1-4; CDR3 protein: CASSLAPGGGEKLFF; CDR3 DNA: TGTGCCAGCAGCTTAGCGCCAGGGGGCGGGGAAAAACTGTTTTTT
D gene: .; V gene: TRBV4-1; clone size: many; J gene: TRBJ1-2; CDR3 protein: CASSQGGATRFYGYTF; CDR3 DNA: TGCGCCAGCAGCCAAGGGGGAGCCACCCGGTTCTATGGCTACACCTTC
D gene: TRBD2; V gene: TRBV5-1; clone size: many; J gene: TRBJ2-1; CDR3 protein: CASSLLADNEQFF; CDR3 DNA: TGCGCCAGCAGCTTACTAGCGGACAATGAGCAGTTCTTC
D gene: TRBD1; V gene: TRBV10-2; clone size: .; J gene: TRBJ1-6; CDR3 protein: CASSEAGTGGSPLHF; CDR3 DNA: TGCGCCAGCAGTGAGGCAGGGACAGGGGGTTCACCCCTCCACTTT
D gene: TRBD1; V gene: TRBV30; clone size: few; J gene: TRBJ2-2; CDR3 protein: CAWTGTGDTGELFF; CDR3 DNA: TGTGCCTGGACCGGGACAGGGGACACCGGGGAGCTGTTTTTT